This T cell receptor beta chain emerged from a study of cytomegalovirus exposure and HLA in healthy donors. The data were produced by immunoSEQ multiplex PCR, yet TCRdb's version contains in-frame clones alone and is incomplete. This table has 150,000 to 200,000 clones, approximately 96% appearing once. This clone was counted a few times. Its matching antigen is unknown. The validation cohort, a group of over a hundred subjects, included the donors and was separate from the roughly 720-subject first cohort. This CDR3 has 14 residues. Germline CDR1 and CDR2: SGHVS and FNYEAQ. V shed 0 bases and J shed 6 bases, with 8 bases lying between them. Findings and caveats of the study: Diagnosis of cytomegalovirus status made by the classifier reportedly showed high specificity and sensitivity. Listed as cytomegalovirus-associated were 164 TCR beta chains. In vitro assays verified that a few CMV-associated chains recognized CMV antigens specifically.

The TCR originated in a woman aged 18 to 35 in good health and CMV-seronegative. The material sequenced was PBMCs. The rearrangement links TRBV7-6 to TRBJ2-2, with D unresolved. The chain's CDR3 is CASSLAFRAGELFF. The CDR3 nucleotides read TGTGCCAGCAGCTTAGCGTTCCGGGCCGGGGAGCTGTTTTTT.